Here is one T cell receptor beta chain with its context. It is likely a read error, because the conserved phenylalanine at the end of the CDR3 is missing. The library came from three nested PCR rounds adapted from ARM-PCR protocols. MiXCR was run by TCRdb on the multiplex PCR reads, yielding one entry per CDR3 protein. The sample has tens of thousands of distinct CDR3 sequences, 75% to 90% seen once; the top ten hold about an eighth. The sample comes from a study of tumor and adjacent non-tumor tissue in lung cancer. This CDR3 spans 13 amino acids. The V end was cut by 8 bases, the J end by 4 bases, with 17 bases between. CDR1 and CDR2 from the germline V gene are SQVTM and ANQGSEA. This sample's RNA came from whole unsorted tissue.

Sequencing input: lung tumor tissue. The chain combines TRBV29-1 with TRBJ2-5; maybe TRBD1 (6 bases). This TCR came from a woman between 45 and 60 years old with non-small cell lung cancer. The CDR3: CSMGRTVVETQYI. The CDR3 region has the DNA TGCAGCATGGGGCGGACAGTGGTAGAGACCCAGTACATC.